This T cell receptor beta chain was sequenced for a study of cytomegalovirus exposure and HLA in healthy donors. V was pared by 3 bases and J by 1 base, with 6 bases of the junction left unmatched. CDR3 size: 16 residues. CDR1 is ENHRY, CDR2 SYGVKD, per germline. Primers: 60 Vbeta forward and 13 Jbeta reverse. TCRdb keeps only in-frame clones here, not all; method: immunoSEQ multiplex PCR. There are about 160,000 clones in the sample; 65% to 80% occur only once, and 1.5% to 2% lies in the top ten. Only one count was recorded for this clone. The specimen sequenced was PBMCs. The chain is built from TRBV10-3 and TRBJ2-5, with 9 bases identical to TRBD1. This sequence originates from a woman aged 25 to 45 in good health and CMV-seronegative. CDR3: CAISDRDRDGQETQYF. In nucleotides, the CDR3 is TGTGCCATCAGTGATAGGGACAGGGATGGCCAAGAGACCCAGTACTTC.